The T cell receptor (beta chain) described here comes from a study of cytomegalovirus exposure and HLA in healthy donors. Study as a whole: The early release's HLA-typed donors yielded 78 million or so unique TCRs.

Study results and limitations: Earlier analysis yielded a pattern in which most TCR beta V segments were productive about 90% or about 30% of the time. The availability of immune exposure information extended only to CMV serostatus.

Primers included in the PCR were 60 Vbeta and 13 Jbeta primers. Profiled with immunoSEQ multiplex PCR; TCRdb holds only in-frame clones, not every one. The sample consists of roughly 190,000 clones, about 80% of them appearing once. With respect to this clone: Antigen: not known.

There are 16 residues in the CDR3. Germline V lookup: CDR1 MNHEY, CDR2 SVGAGI. Trimming removed 2 bases at V and 2 bases at J, with 10 bases between. Sequenced sample: PBMCs. The TCR was taken from a middle-aged woman in good health and CMV-seronegative. This chain joins TRBV6-5 and TRBJ2-6; a possible D gene is TRBD2 (6 bases). The CDR3 region has the DNA TGTGCCAGCAGTTACGGAGGAGGGGCTGGGGCCAACGTCCTGACTTTC. Amino acids: CASSYGGGAGANVLTF.